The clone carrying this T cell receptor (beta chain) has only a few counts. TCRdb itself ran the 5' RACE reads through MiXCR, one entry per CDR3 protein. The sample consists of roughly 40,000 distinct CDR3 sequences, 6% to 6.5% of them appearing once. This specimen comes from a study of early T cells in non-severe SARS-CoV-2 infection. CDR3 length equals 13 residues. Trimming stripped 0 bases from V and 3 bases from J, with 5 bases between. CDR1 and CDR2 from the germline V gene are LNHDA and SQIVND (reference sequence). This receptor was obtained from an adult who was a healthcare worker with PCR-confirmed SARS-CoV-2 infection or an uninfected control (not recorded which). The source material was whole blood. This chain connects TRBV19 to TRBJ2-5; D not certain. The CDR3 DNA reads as TGTGCCAGTAGTATAGACCATGAAGAGACCCAGTACTTC. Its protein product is CASSIDHEETQYF.